The rows below give T cell receptor beta chains drawn from one sample of a study of T cell responses to AZD1222 COVID-19 vaccine. This table comes from immunoSEQ multiplex PCR, and its TCRdb copy is limited to in-frame clones, with some not included. The data show tens of thousands of clones, roughly 82% seen once. Source: peripheral blood, taken on day 0 of AZD1222 vaccination. All receptors come from an adult in good health. CDR3s include the opening cysteine and the closing phenylalanine or tryptophan. The D gene is left open where the match is weak. Size is stated for part of the rows, as once, few or many counts, or as a class when the clone is expanded.

>16|TRBV4-2|TRBJ2-1|-|-
TGTGCCAGCAGCCAGGGGCCTGCGGCCGTCTACAATGAGCAGTTCTTC
CASSQGPAAVYNEQFF
>15|TRBV21-1|TRBJ2-1|-|-
TGTGCCAGCAGCAGACCGGGACAGGGAGCCCATGAGCAGTTCTTC
CASSRPGQGAHEQFF
>20|TRBV7-6|TRBJ2-3|-|TRBD2
TGTGCCAGCAGCTTAGCGTGGGGGACTAGCGGGGGAGAGGGGACAGATACGCAGTATTTT
CASSLAWGTSGGEGTDTQYF
>13|TRBV29-1|TRBJ1-5|once|-
TGCAGCGTTGTAATTGGTAGCAATCAGCCCCAGCATTTT
CSVVIGSNQPQHF
>12|TRBV7-9|TRBJ1-1|medium-sized|-
TGTGCCAGCAGTCCAGGTACCACTGAAGCTTTCTTT
CASSPGTTEAFF
>15|TRBV3-1/TRBV3-2|TRBJ1-2|-|-
TGTGCCAGCAGCCAAGCCAGGGTAAGCAACTATGGCTACACCTTC
CASSQARVSNYGYTF
>18|TRBV19|TRBJ2-2|-|TRBD2
TGTGCCAGTAGTATACTAGCGGGGGGTGTAACGAACACCGGGGAGCTGTTTTTT
CASSILAGGVTNTGELFF
>14|TRBV28|TRBJ2-7|-|TRBD1
TGTGCCAGCAGATTACAGGGGGCTGCCTACGAGCAGTACTTC
CASRLQGAAYEQYF
>16|TRBV2|TRBJ1-5|once|TRBD1
TGTGCCAGTTATGGACAGGGGGCTTTGGGCAATCAGCCCCAGCATTTT
CASYGQGALGNQPQHF
>16|TRBV5-6|TRBJ1-3|-|TRBD1
TGTGCCAGCAGCTCGGGGGGGACAGGGACTGGAAACACCATATATTTT
CASSSGGTGTGNTIYF
>15|TRBV25-1|TRBJ2-7|-|TRBD1
TGTGCCAGCAGCCGGGACAGAGTAGCCTCCTACGAGCAGTACTTC
CASSRDRVASYEQYF
>16|TRBV5-6|TRBJ2-7|-|-
TGTGCCAGCAGCGTGGCACAGGGCCGGGGGTCCTACGAGCAGTACTTC
CASSVAQGRGSYEQYF
>14|TRBV6-5|TRBJ1-1|-|-
TGTGCCAGCAGTTACCTAAACATGAACACTGAAGCTTTCTTT
CASSYLNMNTEAFF
>15|TRBV13|TRBJ2-1|-|-
TGTGCCAGCAGCCCAAGGGGGGGGGTTCACAATGAGCAGTTCTTC
CASSPRGGVHNEQFF
>15|TRBV19|TRBJ1-5|-|TRBD1
TGTGCCAGTAGGCCTGGGACAGCTAGCAATCAGCCCCAGCATTTT
CASRPGTASNQPQHF
>18|TRBV7-6|TRBJ2-7|once|-
TGTGCCAGCAGCTTAGCCCCGGGTAGGACGGGGAAAGCTTACGAGCAGTACTTC
CASSLAPGRTGKAYEQYF
>14|TRBV3-1/TRBV3-2|TRBJ2-7|-|TRBD1
TGTGCCAGCAGCCAGCCAAGGGACAGCTACGAGCAGTACTTC
CASSQPRDSYEQYF
>15|TRBV5-1|TRBJ2-3|few|TRBD1
TGCGCCAGCAGTCTTCAGGGGGCTGAGGCGAATACGCAGTATTTT
CASSLQGAEANTQYF
>16|TRBV12-5|TRBJ2-1|-|TRBD2
TGTGCTAGTGGTTTTGGACTAGCGGGACTCTACAATGAGCAGTTCTTC
CASGFGLAGLYNEQFF
>14|TRBV6-6|TRBJ1-3|-|-
TGTGCCAGCAGTTATGGGCAGGATGGAAACACCATATATTTT
CASSYGQDGNTIYF
>13|TRBV18|TRBJ2-7|-|TRBD1
TGTGCCAGCCACCAGGGGGCGGGCTACGAGCAGTACTTC
CASHQGAGYEQYF
>15|TRBV10-1|TRBJ1-6|-|-
TGCGCCAGCGTCAGATGGGGACGGACCAATTCACCCCTCCACTTT
CASVRWGRTNSPLHF